This passage covers 2 T cell receptor beta chains from one sample sequenced in a study of memory CD4+ T cells and cytomegalovirus serostatus. Single viable CD3+CD4+CD8-CD45RO+ cells were sorted as the memory CD4+ T cells. Method: immunoSEQ multiplex PCR; TCRdb's copy keeps in-frame clones and lacks some. The sample holds approximately 74,000 clones, 76% seen once. Sequenced material: memory CD4+ T cells from blood. These receptors were collected from an adult in good health and CMV-seropositive.

V gene TRBV6-5 combines with J gene TRBJ2-7, with D uncertain. Deletions cut 4 bases from V and 3 bases from J, with 7 bases between. CDR1 is MNHEY, CDR2 SVGAGI, per germline. This CDR3 contains 12 residues. This chain's CDR3 is CASSSQDYEQYF. The CDR3, as DNA: TGTGCCAGCAGTTCTCAGGACTACGAGCAGTACTTC.

The chain combines TRBV28 with TRBJ2-7, with D perhaps TRBD2 (6 bases). V dropped 10 bases and J dropped 3 bases, with 19 bases sitting between them. CDR3 length equals 14 residues. Germline-derived CDR1 and CDR2 are MDHEN and SYDVKM. CDR3 coding DNA: TGTGCCACCCTCGAGCGGGCGGGGAACTACGAGCAGTACTTC. This codes for CATLERAGNYEQYF.